These 3 T cell receptor beta chains originate from one sample sequenced in a study of technical replicates of blood from a handful of donors. Here immunoSEQ multiplex PCR was the method, and the copy in TCRdb shows in-frame clones only, minus some. The sample shows more than 65,000 clones, about 90% of them seen only once. Sample: PBMCs. All receptors come from a human donor in good health. Some clones in this sample may be carry-over from other donors' samples.

The CDR3 DNA follows: TGTGCCAGCAGTGCAACCACAACGGGGGGTATCCCACACTACGAGCAGTACTTC. This sequence encodes CASSATTTGGIPHYEQYF. The gene calls are TRBV6-1 and TRBJ2-7, with 7 bases identical to TRBD2. The CDR3 extends over 18 amino acids. Unmatched junction bases numbered 18, after V lost 4 bases and J lost 3 bases. From germline, CDR1 is MNHNS and CDR2 SASEGT.

This clone has only one observation. The V and J genes are TRBV5-5 and TRBJ2-7; D not certain. The CDR3 sequence is 15 residues long. CDR1 and CDR2 (germline): SGHKS, YYEKEE (reference sequence). The V end lost 4 bases, the J end lost 3 bases, and 17 bases lay between the germline ends. CDR3 region: CASSEELHRGYEQYF. The CDR3 DNA reads TGTGCCAGCAGCGAGGAACTCCATCGCGGCTACGAGCAGTACTTC.

The chain joins TRBV18 to TRBJ2-2; 7 bases fit TRBD2. V lost 5 bases, J lost 5 bases, and 2 bases stayed unmatched. The CDR3 consists of 13 residues. Germline loops: CDR1 KGHSH, CDR2 LQKENI. CDR3 loop: CASSALATGELFF. CDR3 coding DNA: TGTGCCAGCTCAGCACTAGCGACCGGGGAGCTGTTTTTT.